The source of this T cell receptor (beta chain) is a study of T cells in Graves' hyperthyroidism and ophthalmopathy. At the level of the study: Peripheral blood collection took place at initial diagnosis, before any treatment.

Study-wide findings and caveats: The blood repertoire included most of the expanded thyroid clonotypes above 0.001. Ophthalmopathy and stable hyperthyroidism were told apart by a 13 V-J model.

Germline V gene data show CDR1 as DFQATT and CDR2 as SNEGSKA (reference sequence). V gave up 6 bases and J gave up 4 bases; unmatched junction bases: 8. CDR3 length: 14 residues. This clonotype was detected many times. Its target is unknown. The investigators amplified TCR beta CDR3 regions from RNA transcripts. First-round RT-PCR with HTBI primers amplified the TCR CDR3 region. TCRdb analysed the multiplex PCR reads with MiXCR anew, one entry per CDR3 protein. This sample has hundreds of thousands of distinct CDR3 sequences, with approximately 14% found just once. Those patients with uncontrolled infection, other autoimmune disease, pregnancy or lactation were excluded.

This receptor was taken from a woman aged 40 to 55 with Graves' ophthalmopathy. This chain uses TRBV20-1 with TRBJ2-4, with 8 nucleotides matching TRBD1. Sequencing was carried out using blood. CDR3 loop: CSALTTGEKNIQYF. As DNA, the CDR3 is TGCAGTGCCCTAACGACAGGGGAAAAAAACATTCAGTACTTC.